A single sample is the source of the 15 T cell receptor beta chains below, sequenced in a study of blood T cells in healthy people across ages. For the second PCR, which ran for roughly 7 to 11 cycles, a sample-barcoded 5' primer and a J-beta primer mix were used. TCRdb analysed the 5' RACE reads with MiXCR anew, one entry per CDR3 protein. The sample consists of about 1.4 million distinct CDR3 sequences, around 59% of them appearing once. Sequencing used blood. Every receptor here comes from a man aged 18-30 years in good health.

This chain links TRBV10-3 with TRBJ1-4; no clear D gene. CDR1 is ENHRY and CDR2 is SYGVKD in the germline V gene. V lost 4 bases and J 6 bases, leaving 9 bases between the germline ends. CDR3 length: 13 amino acids. CDR3 region: CAISGTEYEKLFF. The CDR3 DNA sequence: TGTGCCATCAGTGGGACCGAGTATGAAAAACTGTTTTTT.

This sequence joins TRBV4-3 and TRBJ2-7; possibly TRBD2 for D (5 bases). The ends were cut back, 1 base at V and 0 bases at J, with 13 bases in the middle. Germline CDR1 reads LGHNA; CDR2 reads YSLEER. This CDR3 is built from 16 residues. The CDR3: CASSQGVPGSSYEQYF. The CDR3 DNA reads as TGCGCCAGCAGCCAAGGGGTTCCGGGAAGCTCCTACGAGCAGTACTTC.

This clonotype was recorded once. The chain couples TRBV7-8 to TRBJ2-1, with D perhaps TRBD1 (6 bases). The germline V and J ends were trimmed by 5 bases and 6 bases, with 14 bases remaining between them. Germline V gene data show CDR1 as SGHVS and CDR2 as FQNEAQ. This CDR3 has 14 residues. The DNA of the CDR3 is TGTGCCAGCAGCCCAACCGGGACACTCAATGAGCAGTTCTTC. This encodes CASSPTGTLNEQFF.

The rearrangement joins TRBV27 to TRBJ1-1; no reliable D call. Trimming left V 6 bases short and J 0 bases short, with 11 bases between. CDR3 length: 14 amino acids. Per the germline V gene, CDR1 is MNHEY and CDR2 is SMNVEV (reference sequence). Here the CDR3 reads CASSTDTMNTEAFF. CDR3 nucleotide sequence: TGTGCCAGCAGCACAGATACCATGAACACTGAAGCTTTCTTT.

The chain carries TRBV20-1 and TRBJ2-1, with 7 bases fitting TRBD2. The CDR3 runs to 14 residues. Germline CDR1 and CDR2: DFQATT and SNEGSKA (reference sequence). Trimming at V came to 4 bases and at J to 10 bases, leaving 13 bases not matched to a gene. The CDR3 nucleotides read TGCAGTGCTATGCTAGCGGTCTCAGGGAGCGAGCAGTTCTTC. It yields the protein CSAMLAVSGSEQFF.

The rearrangement joins TRBV7-9 to TRBJ2-5; the D gene is possibly TRBD1 (6 bases). Near its end, the DNA agrees better with TRBJ2-7, so the J call may be wrong. The CDR3 covers 15 residues. CDR1 and CDR2 (germline): SEHNR, FQNEAQ (reference sequence). In DNA, the CDR3 is TGTGCCAGCAGCTCAGGGGACACGGGAATCCACGAGCAGTACTTC. Amino acid sequence: CASSSGDTGIHEQYF.

V and J are TRBV4-1 and TRBJ2-5, with D unresolved. This CDR3 comprises 14 residues. The V gene's germline CDR1 is MGHRA and CDR2 YSYEKL. V was shortened by 6 bases and J by 0 bases, with 11 bases between the two germline ends. CDR3: CASSRDTYQETQYF. The CDR3 region has the DNA TGCGCCAGCAGTCGCGACACCTACCAAGAGACCCAGTACTTC.

The gene calls are TRBV7-9 and TRBJ2-7, with 9 bases identical to TRBD1. Per germline, CDR1 SEHNR and CDR2 FQNEAQ (reference sequence). This CDR3 region has 16 residues. V gave up 1 base and J gave up 1 base; unmatched junction bases: 5. This chain's CDR3 is CASSLGSGQGSYEQYF. DNA of the CDR3: TGTGCCAGCAGCTTAGGTTCGGGACAGGGATCCTACGAGCAGTACTTC.

This clonotype turned up a few times. The J gene is TRBJ2-4, the V gene TRBV6-1, with D possibly called TRBD1 or TRBD2 (5 bases each). TRBJ2-5 matches the DNA end more closely, so the J call is doubtful. CDR1 and CDR2 from the germline V gene are MNHNS and SASEGT. The CDR3 covers 14 residues. Here the CDR3 DNA reads TGTGCCAGCAGAAGGGACCAAAAAGGAGAGACCCAGTACTTC. As protein: CASRRDQKGETQYF.

This clonotype has more than one count but fewer than ten. This chain joins TRBV27 and TRBJ2-7, with D unresolved. There are 12 residues in the CDR3. Germline-derived CDR1 and CDR2 are MNHEY and SMNVEV (reference sequence). The ends were cut back, 5 bases at V and 2 bases at J, with 7 bases in the middle. The CDR3 nucleotides are TGTGCCAGCAGTGCCAACGCCTACGAGCAGTACTTC. Encoded protein: CASSANAYEQYF.

The chain employs TRBV13 and TRBJ2-7, with TRBD2 identical over 13 bases. The J call is uncertain, as TRBJ2-5 better fits the DNA end. The CDR3 sequence is 18 residues long. CDR1 is PRHDT, CDR2 FYEKMQ, per germline (reference sequence). The CDR3: CASSLWTSGGQNRETQYF. CDR3 DNA sequence: TGTGCCAGCAGCCTCTGGACTAGCGGGGGCCAAAACAGGGAGACCCAGTACTTC.

The rearrangement joins TRBV6-6 to TRBJ2-5, with D perhaps TRBD1 (5 bases). This CDR3 comprises 14 residues. Germline CDR1 is MNHNY and CDR2 is SVGAGI (reference sequence). The V end was cut by 0 bases, the J end by 4 bases, with 9 bases between. CDR3 in DNA: TGTGCCAGCAGTTACTCGGTCCAGGGAGAGACCCAGTACTTC. Protein product: CASSYSVQGETQYF.

The V gene is TRBV7-9, the J gene TRBJ2-7; TRBD2 aligns across 7 bases. Germline lookup yields CDR1 SEHNR and CDR2 FQNEAQ (reference sequence). J lost 3 bases, V lost 1 base, and 12 bases had no gene match. The CDR3 contains 17 residues. The CDR3 DNA sequence: TGTGCCAGCAGCTTAGAAGTCGGTAGCGGGTTTAGCTACGAGCAGTACTTC. It codes for CASSLEVGSGFSYEQYF.

J is TRBJ2-1 and V is TRBV10-3; 7 bases agree with TRBD2. V was clipped by 0 bases and J by 0 bases; unmatched bases: 8. The length of the CDR3 is 18 residues. The germline gives CDR1 ENHRY, CDR2 SYGVKD. CDR3 region: CAISESMRGGSSYNEQFF. DNA for the CDR3: TGTGCCATCAGTGAGTCGATGCGAGGCGGGAGCTCCTACAATGAGCAGTTCTTC.

This clonotype was counted between two and nine times. The chain links TRBV29-1 to TRBJ2-1; TRBD1 is a possible D gene (5 bases). Per the germline V gene, CDR1 is SQVTM and CDR2 is ANQGSEA. V shed 3 bases and J shed 3 bases, with 12 bases lying between them. This CDR3 region has 14 residues. CDR3 protein: CSVEGYQGYNEQFF. DNA for the CDR3: TGCAGCGTTGAGGGGTACCAGGGCTACAATGAGCAGTTCTTC.